The 22 T cell receptor beta chains below come from one sample, sequenced in a study of T-cell memory formation after mild COVID-19 (dated by TCRdb to the early 2020s). The receptor library was made with 5' RACE. Reads for this sample came from an Illumina NovaSeq 6000. Using fastp at Q25 and MiXCR, TCRdb reprocessed the public reads and kept productive beta chains. Each entry merges the rows of one CDR3 protein and shows their most common DNA and genes. This sample lists approximately 340,000 distinct CDR3 sequences; 10% to 15% were detected once. The ten largest clones capture about a fifth of the sample. What was sequenced was PBMCs or a T cell subset sorted from them (not recorded which). All receptors derive from a young man who had mild COVID-19 (a few samples of this study predate the infection). The sample titles of this study are shuffled in the database, so cell type and time point are left out; the donor was told from shared clones.

The sample holds a few counts of this clonotype. The V and J genes are TRBV18 and TRBJ2-5, with TRBD1 matching over 10 bases. J was trimmed by 3 bases and V by 4 bases; bases with no gene match: 8. The CDR3 is 16 residues long. Germline CDR1 KGHSH, CDR2 LQKENI. CDR3 coding DNA: TGTGCCAGCTCACTTCTGGCAGGGACAGGGGAAGAGACCCAGTACTTC. It codes for CASSLLAGTGEETQYF.

This clonotype was found a few times. The chain links TRBV7-9 to TRBJ2-7, with 7 bases fitting TRBD1. CDR3 length: 15 amino acids. Germline V gene lookup returns CDR1 SEHNR and CDR2 FQNEAQ (reference sequence). After removal of 7 bases from V and 2 bases from J, the junction contained 11 bases not matched to a gene. CDR3 nucleotides: TGTGCCAGCACTTTCACAGGGGTAGGAACCTACGAGCAGTACGTC. It yields the protein CASTFTGVGTYEQYV.

The chain carries TRBV5-5 and TRBJ2-1; no clear D. The CDR3 contains 13 residues. V lost 1 base and J lost 4, with 6 bases in between. The germline V gene encodes CDR1 SGHKS and CDR2 YYEKEE (reference sequence). This chain's CDR3 is CASSLRRYNEQFF. DNA for the CDR3: TGTGCCAGCAGCTTGCGGCGGTACAATGAGCAGTTCTTC.

CDR3 nucleotides: TGTGCCAGCAGCCCAGGGGGCGGTGGAAACACCATATATTTT. Translating gives CASSPGGGGNTIYF. The J gene is TRBJ1-3, the V gene TRBV7-2; 8 bases map to TRBD1. The CDR3 contains 14 residues. Germline assignment: CDR1 SGHTA and CDR2 FQGNSA. After removal of 5 bases from V and 3 bases from J, the junction contained 3 bases not matched to a gene.

The chain carries TRBV6-6 and TRBJ2-1; no firm D call. With 0 bases removed from V and 5 bases from J, the gap between germline ends came to 8 bases. The CDR3 sequence is 14 residues long. The germline CDR1 and CDR2 sequences are MNHNY and SVGAGI (reference sequence). CDR3 loop: CASSYSLINNEQFF. Written as DNA, the CDR3 is TGTGCCAGCAGTTACTCGCTGATCAACAATGAGCAGTTCTTC.

The chain couples TRBV12-3 or TRBV12-4 to TRBJ1-4, with D perhaps matching TRBD1 (5 bases). V was cut by 3 bases and J by 10 bases, with 18 bases left in between. The CDR3 totals 15 residues. Here the CDR3 reads CASSLAGTLGGKLFF. The CDR3 region has the DNA TGTGCCAGCAGTTTGGCCGGGACCCTTGGGGGAAAACTGTTTTTT.

This clonotype was detected only a few times. The chain has TRBV4-3 and TRBJ1-4, with D perhaps matching TRBD1 (5 bases). Per germline, CDR1 LGHNA and CDR2 YSLEER. With 4 bases removed from V and 6 bases from J, the gap between germline ends came to 18 bases. The CDR3 consists of 16 residues. The CDR3 is CASSPDPRQFDEKLFF. CDR3 nucleotides: TGCGCCAGCAGCCCCGACCCGCGACAGTTTGATGAAAAACTGTTTTTT.

Comments on this clonotype: This may come from a read error, since a much larger clone is one base off. V gene TRBV20-1 combines with J gene TRBJ2-1; 10 bases fit TRBD2. The V segment lost 6 bases and the J segment 9 bases; nucleotides outside the gene matches: 11. The CDR3 extends over 14 amino acids. Germline values: CDR1 DFQATT, CDR2 SNEGSKA (reference sequence). The CDR3 DNA reads TGCAGTGCCCCCCTAGCGGGGGTAAGGACTGAGCAGTTCTTC. It encodes CSAPLAGVRTEQFF.

The J gene is TRBJ1-5, the V gene TRBV5-1, with D unresolved. CDR3 length: 17 residues. Germline V gives CDR1 SGHRS, CDR2 YFSETQ. V lost 7 bases to trimming and J lost 1 base, with 21 bases between them. The CDR3 reads CASPMAQNLASNQPQHF. The CDR3 DNA is TGCGCCAGCCCCATGGCACAGAACCTAGCGAGCAATCAGCCCCAGCATTTT.

This clonotype appeared many times. The gene calls are TRBV4-1 and TRBJ2-1, with 9 bases lining up with TRBD1. This CDR3 has 16 residues. Germline trimming cut 4 bases from V and 4 bases from J; bases unmatched to any gene: 8. The germline gives CDR1 MGHRA, CDR2 YSYEKL. The CDR3 spells CASSLRRDRAYNEQFF. CDR3 nucleotide sequence: TGCGCCAGCAGCCTCCGCCGGGACAGGGCGTACAATGAGCAGTTCTTC.

This chain joins TRBV6-1 and TRBJ1-6; no reliable D call. Per germline, CDR1 MNHNS and CDR2 SASEGT. The V and J ends lost 7 bases and 5 bases respectively, with 12 bases between them. The CDR3 runs 14 residues. CDR3 DNA: TGTGCCAGCATGCGGGAAACGGATAATTCACCCCTCCACTTT. Protein product: CASMRETDNSPLHF.

This chain uses TRBV4-1 with TRBJ2-6; D is perhaps TRBD2 (7 bases). Germline lookup yields CDR1 MGHRA and CDR2 YSYEKL. This CDR3 spans 15 amino acids. The V and J ends lost 4 bases and 4 bases respectively, with 11 bases between them. CDR3 in amino acids: CASSRGGRGANVLTF. CDR3 bases: TGCGCCAGCAGCCGGGGGGGCAGAGGGGCCAACGTCCTGACTTTC.

This clonotype has only a few counts. The chain couples TRBV6-5 to TRBJ1-1, with D possibly being TRBD1 (5 bases). The CDR3 has 12 residues. Germline lookup yields CDR1 MNHEY and CDR2 SVGAGI. Trimming shortened V by 5 bases and J by 11 bases, and 15 bases separated the two germline ends. The CDR3 sequence: CASSPGRLSAFF. In nucleotides, the CDR3 is TGTGCCAGCAGTCCGGGGCGCCTGAGTGCTTTCTTT.

The CDR3 DNA is TGTGCCAGCAGCCCGAAGAACCGAGGAGCTTTCTTT. As protein: CASSPKNRGAFF. This rearrangement joins TRBV5-8 to TRBJ1-1; D gene ambiguous. Germline V lookup: CDR1 SGHTS, CDR2 YDEGEE. Trimming took 4 bases from V and 10 from J, leaving 14 bases between them. This CDR3 contains 12 residues.

The chain is built from TRBV9 and TRBJ1-2; the D gene is possibly TRBD1 (6 bases). There are 15 residues in the CDR3. V was shortened by 3 bases and J by 7 bases, with 19 bases between the two germline ends. Germline CDR1 is SGDLS and CDR2 is YYNGEE. The CDR3 nucleotides read TGTGCCAGCAGCGCACGAGAACGGACAGATCCTGGCTACACCTTC. This translates into CASSARERTDPGYTF.

The J gene is TRBJ2-6, the V gene TRBV6-1, with 7 bases that match TRBD1. V shed 3 bases, J shed 4 bases, and the junction held 9 bases outside the gene matches. Germline-derived CDR1 and CDR2 are MNHNS and SASEGT. CDR3 size: 17 residues. CDR3 sequence reads: CASSDRQGYPGANVLTF. The CDR3 DNA sequence: TGTGCCAGCAGTGATAGACAGGGTTACCCCGGGGCCAACGTCCTGACTTTC.

The CDR3 sequence: CASSYLFGQMSGGASNGELFF. The DNA for the CDR3 is TGTGCCAGCAGTTACTTGTTCGGACAGATGAGCGGGGGGGCCTCGAACGGGGAGCTGTTTTTT. V gene TRBV6-6 combines with J gene TRBJ2-2; 10 bases match TRBD2. The CDR3 covers 21 residues. V lost 1 base to trimming and J lost 7 bases; unmatched junction nucleotides: 21. Germline V lookup: CDR1 MNHNY, CDR2 SVGAGI (reference sequence).

The J gene is TRBJ1-1, the V gene TRBV20-1; D is uncertain. This CDR3 is 11 amino acids long. The V gene's germline CDR1 is DFQATT and CDR2 SNEGSKA (reference sequence). The V and J ends lost 3 bases and 7 bases respectively, with 9 bases between them. The CDR3 DNA reads TGCAGTGCTAGGGTCGGGGTTGAAGCTTTCTTT. This sequence encodes CSARVGVEAFF.

The J gene is TRBJ2-5, the V gene TRBV29-1, with D perhaps given as TRBD1 or TRBD2 (5 bases each). V lost 7 bases and J lost 4, with 13 bases in between. The CDR3 sequence is 12 residues long. Looked up from germline, CDR1 is SQVTM and CDR2 is ANQGSEA. The DNA of the CDR3 is TGCAGCGGTACGGGGCCCGGAGAGACCCAGTACTTC. The encoded protein is CSGTGPGETQYF. The complete variable domain, with remaining parts taken from reference TRBV29-1 and TRBJ2-5, reads SAVISQKPSRDICQRGTSLTIQCQVDSQVTMMFWYRQQPGQSLTLIATANQGSEATYESGFVIDKFPISRPNLTFSTLTVSNMSPEDSSIYLCSGTGPGETQYFGPGTRLLVL.

The chain couples TRBV6-5 to TRBJ2-7, with D possibly TRBD1 on 6 matching bases. Germline CDR1 and CDR2: MNHEY and SVGAGI. The CDR3 extends over 13 amino acids. Trimming removed 5 bases at V and 4 bases at J, with 12 bases between. This chain's CDR3 is CASSRDTRYEQYF. As DNA, the CDR3 is TGTGCCAGCAGTAGGGACACCCGGTACGAGCAGTACTTC.

This chain links TRBV24-1 with TRBJ2-1, with 12 bases lining up with TRBD2. V lost 4 bases to trimming and J lost 1 base; unmatched junction nucleotides: 4. The germline V gene has CDR1 KGHDR and CDR2 SFDVKD. The CDR3 covers 17 residues. This CDR3 is CATSEMGTSGSYNEQFF. CDR3 sequence (DNA): TGTGCCACCAGTGAAATGGGGACTAGCGGGTCCTACAATGAGCAGTTCTTC.

This clonotype was seen a handful of times. J is TRBJ2-7 and V is TRBV12-3 or TRBV12-4, with D perhaps given as TRBD1 or TRBD2 (5 bases each). The CDR3 covers 14 residues. With 3 bases removed from V and 1 base from J, the gap between germline ends came to 10 bases. The CDR3 region has the DNA TGTGCCAGCAGTTTGGGGGTTAGGTCCTACGAGCAGTACTTC. The encoded protein is CASSLGVRSYEQYF.